These 21 T cell receptor beta chains originate from one sample sequenced in a study of cytomegalovirus exposure and HLA in healthy donors. PCR primers comprised 60 Vbeta and 13 Jbeta primers. Produced via immunoSEQ multiplex PCR; TCRdb's table is partial and in-frame only. The sample contains around 93,000 clones, nearly 80% of which appear only once. Material for sequencing was PBMCs. These receptors were obtained from a woman aged 40 to 50 in good health and CMV-seronegative.

The chain combines TRBV6-4 with TRBJ2-1; TRBD1 agrees at 8 bases. With 5 bases clipped from V and 4 bases from J, the junction kept 1 base outside the gene matches. This CDR3 has 13 amino acids. Germline V gene data show CDR1 as MRHNA and CDR2 as SNTAGT. The CDR3 DNA reads as TGTGCCAGCAGTAGGACAGGGTACAATGAGCAGTTCTTC. Its translation is CASSRTGYNEQFF.

The chain links TRBV28 to TRBJ2-7; a weak D match, TRBD2 (6 bases). The length of the CDR3 is 20 residues. V gave up 3 bases and J gave up 2 bases, with 29 bases separating them. CDR1 is MDHEN, CDR2 SYDVKM, per germline. The CDR3 here is CASSFRLGVAGTQATYEQYF. The CDR3 nucleotides are TGTGCCAGCAGTTTTCGGTTGGGCGTGGCGGGGACGCAAGCAACCTACGAGCAGTACTTC.

This clone was counted a single time. This rearrangement joins TRBV6-6 to TRBJ1-2; D ambiguous. The CDR3 contains 13 residues. CDR1 is MNHNY and CDR2 is SVGAGI in the germline V gene (reference sequence). Deletions cut 2 bases from V and 5 bases from J, with 9 bases between. CDR3 nucleotides: TGTGCCAGCAGTTACGACCGACTTTATGGCTACACCTTC. Amino acids: CASSYDRLYGYTF.

The chain joins TRBV5-5 to TRBJ1-2; 7 bases line up with TRBD1. In germline, CDR1 is SGHKS, CDR2 YYEKEE (reference sequence). Trimming at V came to 0 bases and at J to 7 bases, leaving 6 bases not matched to a gene. The CDR3 covers 14 residues. The CDR3 DNA reads as TGTGCCAGCAGCTTGGGACAGGGTCAGCTTGGCTACACCTTC. Amino acids: CASSLGQGQLGYTF.

This clone was counted between two and nine times. V usage is TRBV2 and J usage is TRBJ2-6; a weak D match, TRBD1 (6 bases). The CDR3 consists of 17 residues. Looked up from germline, CDR1 is SNHLY and CDR2 is FYNNEI. V was shortened by 4 bases and J by 3 bases, with 16 bases between the two germline ends. The CDR3: CASSALNTGFGANVLTF. Written as DNA, the CDR3 is TGTGCCAGCAGTGCCTTAAACACAGGGTTTGGGGCCAACGTCCTGACTTTC.

The V call is TRBV7-9, the J call TRBJ2-3, with 7 bases aligning to TRBD1. This CDR3 is built from 14 residues. Germline-derived CDR1 and CDR2 are SEHNR and FQNEAQ (reference sequence). Unmatched junction bases numbered 4, after V lost 5 bases and J lost 2 bases. CDR3 in DNA: TGTGCCAGCAGCAGACAGGGATACACAGATACGCAGTATTTT. As protein: CASSRQGYTDTQYF.

V usage is TRBV10-3 and J usage is TRBJ2-7; TRBD1 aligns across 9 bases. This CDR3 region has 17 residues. V lost 3 bases, J lost 4 bases, and 13 bases stayed unmatched. Germline V gene data show CDR1 as ENHRY and CDR2 as SYGVKD. The CDR3 protein is CAISDRNKQGAHYEQYF. CDR3 in DNA: TGTGCCATCAGTGATCGCAATAAACAGGGGGCGCATTACGAGCAGTACTTC.

V and J are TRBV6-1 and TRBJ1-6; 7 bases agree with TRBD1. Germline V CDR1 and CDR2: MNHNS, SASEGT. The CDR3 is made up of 14 amino acids. The ends lost 11 bases at V and 4 bases at J; junction bases unmatched: 8. The CDR3 DNA follows: TGTGCCGGGCGGAGGGACAGATATAATTCACCCCTCCACTTT. Protein product: CAGRRDRYNSPLHF.

The gene calls are TRBV9 and TRBJ2-3; weak D call: TRBD2 (6 bases). The ends were cut back, 0 bases at V and 4 bases at J, with 9 bases in the middle. Germline V gene data show CDR1 as SGDLS and CDR2 as YYNGEE. The CDR3 length is 14 residues. CDR3 bases: TGTGCCAGCAGCGTAGGAGCGGGCGCAGATACGCAGTATTTT. It is translated as CASSVGAGADTQYF.

This clone was counted between two and nine times. The chain combines TRBV6-6 with TRBJ2-7; 13 bases agree with TRBD2. Germline V CDR1 and CDR2: MNHNY, SVGAGI (reference sequence). This CDR3 comprises 15 residues. After removal of 5 bases from V and 9 bases from J, the junction contained 10 bases not matched to a gene. CDR3 in amino acids: CASSNGRLAGGGQYF. The CDR3 DNA reads as TGTGCCAGCAGTAACGGGAGACTAGCGGGAGGTGGGCAGTACTTC.

This clone was found a few times. The chain couples TRBV28 to TRBJ1-1; D not resolved. Germline V gene lookup returns CDR1 MDHEN and CDR2 SYDVKM. This CDR3 contains 11 residues. V lost 1 base and J 8 bases, leaving 5 bases between the germline ends. The CDR3 region has the DNA TGTGCCAGCAGTTTATTCGGGGAAGCTTTCTTT. It yields the protein CASSLFGEAFF. Complete variable domain (other parts from reference TRBV28 and TRBJ1-1): DVKVTQSSRYLVKRTGEKVFLECVQDMDHENMFWYRQDPGLGLRLIYFSYDVKMKEKGDIPEGYSVSREKKERFSLILESASTNQTSMYLCASSLFGEAFFGQGTRLTVV.

The rearrangement joins TRBV6-5 to TRBJ2-7; tentative D call: TRBD1 (5 bases). This CDR3 has 15 residues. Trimming took 4 bases from V and 3 from J, leaving 16 bases between them. CDR1 is MNHEY and CDR2 is SVGAGI in the germline V gene. The DNA of the CDR3 is TGTGCCAGCAGTTCCCCAGGGAATTTACGCTACGAGCAGTACTTC. This encodes CASSSPGNLRYEQYF.

This clone was seen only a few times. This rearrangement joins TRBV4-2 to TRBJ2-5; possible D gene TRBD1, 6 bases. Trimming cost V 1 base and J 5 bases, with 14 bases left between them. CDR3 size: 15 residues. Germline loops: CDR1 LGHNA, CDR2 YNFKEQ. The CDR3 reads CASSQGAGARETQYF. The CDR3, as DNA: TGTGCCAGCAGCCAAGGGGCAGGGGCACGGGAGACCCAGTACTTC.

This chain uses TRBV7-2 with TRBJ2-3; D may be TRBD2 (5 bases). V lost 5 bases and J lost 6, with 12 bases in between. Germline lookup yields CDR1 SGHTA and CDR2 FQGNSA. The CDR3 spans 13 residues. The DNA of the CDR3 is TGTGCCAGCAGCCCCCAACGCGGGGATACGCAGTATTTT. Translation: CASSPQRGDTQYF.

V is TRBV12-2 and J is TRBJ2-7; TRBD1 was called by the table and not checked on the DNA. TRBV12-2 is deemed a pseudogene. This CDR3 is built from 13 residues. The CDR3 DNA sequence: TGTGCAAGTCGCTTAGGGGACAGCTACGAGCAGTACTTC. As protein: CASRLGDSYEQYF.

The chain links TRBV25-1 to TRBJ2-1; perhaps TRBD2 as D (5 bases). Between the trimmed V and J ends, which lost 0 bases and 5 bases, there was a span of 8 bases. CDR3 length: 14 residues. CDR1 and CDR2 from the germline V gene are MGHDK and SYGVNS. The CDR3 here is CASSEYMGDNEQFF. CDR3 nucleotides: TGTGCCAGCAGTGAATATATGGGAGACAATGAGCAGTTCTTC. Combining the CDR3 with reference TRBV25-1 and TRBJ2-1 gives the whole variable domain EADIYQTPRYLVIGTGKKITLECSQTMGHDKMYWYQQDPGMELHLIHYSYGVNSTEKGDLSSESTVSRIRTEHFPLTLESARPSHTSQYLCASSEYMGDNEQFFGPGTRLTVL.

The chain combines TRBV2 with TRBJ1-3; 8 positions match TRBD1. The CDR3 loop spans 16 amino acids. CDR1 and CDR2 (germline): SNHLY, FYNNEI. Trimming took 6 bases from V and 0 from J; bases not matched to a gene: 7. The CDR3 spells CASSRRTGSSGNTIYF. CDR3 bases: TGTGCCAGCAGCCGCCGGACAGGGAGCTCTGGAAACACCATATATTTT.

The chain has TRBV12-5 and TRBJ1-2; unclear D gene. The CDR3 has 17 residues. V was trimmed by 0 bases and J by 4 bases, leaving 18 bases between them. The germline V gene has CDR1 LGHNT and CDR2 FRNRAP. The CDR3 region has the DNA TGTGCTAGTGGTTTGGTACTAGGATCCAGCCCCCCCTATGGCTACACCTTC. Translated, it gives CASGLVLGSSPPYGYTF. The entire variable domain, with the rest obtained from reference TRBV12-5 and TRBJ1-2, is as follows: DARVTQTPRHKVTEMGQEVTMRCQPILGHNTVFWYRQTMMQGLELLAYFRNRAPLDDSGMPKDRFSAEMPDATLATLKIQPSEPRDSAVYFCASGLVLGSSPPYGYTFGSGTRLTVV.

The chain employs TRBV25-1 and TRBJ1-5; D call uncertain. Germline V gene sequence: CDR1 MGHDK, CDR2 SYGVNS. The germline V and J ends were trimmed by 2 bases and 1 base, with 6 bases remaining between them. CDR3 size: 14 residues. CDR3 DNA: TGTGCCAGCAGTGAAGGCTGGAGCAATCAGCCCCAGCATTTT. It codes for CASSEGWSNQPQHF.

J is TRBJ1-1 and V is TRBV5-4; 9 nucleotides match TRBD1. J was trimmed by 0 bases and V by 4 bases; bases with no gene match: 13. The germline CDR1 and CDR2 sequences are SGHNT and YYREEE (reference sequence). The CDR3 extends over 18 amino acids. CDR3: CASSPLPTGGVMNTEAFF. Written as DNA, the CDR3 is TGTGCCAGCAGCCCCCTCCCGACAGGGGGGGTCATGAACACTGAAGCTTTCTTT.

The chain links TRBV6-1 to TRBJ1-5; D not certain. CDR1 and CDR2 from the germline V gene are MNHNS and SASEGT. The CDR3 runs 13 residues. V lost 8 bases and J 0 bases, leaving 8 bases between the germline ends. The CDR3 spells CASVLSSNQPQHF. CDR3 DNA sequence: TGTGCCAGCGTTCTCTCTAGCAATCAGCCCCAGCATTTT.